The 5 T cell receptor beta chains presented below share a single source sample, sequenced in a study of shared clonotypes between healthy human individuals. Sequencing used immunoSEQ multiplex PCR; TCRdb keeps in-frame clones, though not all of them. This sample has over 2 million clones, with approximately 94% found just once. In the naive CD8 group, cells lacked CD45RO and were positively selected for CCR7, so terminally differentiated effector memory CD45RA+ cells were left out. The specimen sequenced was naive CD8+ T cells sorted from blood. The receptor set was obtained from a man aged 18 to 35 in good health.

V and J are TRBV2 and TRBJ2-5; D not certain. Trimming stripped 4 bases from V and 5 bases from J, with 14 bases between. In germline, CDR1 is SNHLY, CDR2 FYNNEI. The CDR3 extends over 14 amino acids. CDR3 in amino acids: CASSVVGPGETQYF. The DNA for the CDR3 is TGTGCCAGCAGTGTGGTTGGGCCCGGGGAGACCCAGTACTTC. Looking up the rest from reference TRBV2 and TRBJ2-5 gives the full variable domain: EPEVTQTPSHQVTQMGQEVILRCVPISNHLYFYWYRQILGQKVEFLVSFYNNEISEKSEIFDDQFSVERPDGSNFTLKIRSTKLEDSAMYFCASSVVGPGETQYFGPGTRLLVL.

V gene TRBV5-4 combines with J gene TRBJ2-1; 7 nucleotides align to TRBD2. This CDR3 spans 13 amino acids. The V and J ends lost 9 bases and 5 bases, in that order; junction bases with no gene match: 8. CDR1 is SGHNT and CDR2 is YYREEE in the germline V gene (reference sequence). The CDR3 DNA reads TGTGCCATACTACGGGACTATCACAATGAGCAGTTCTTC. It is translated as CAILRDYHNEQFF.

This clone was seen only once. This chain connects TRBV27 to TRBJ2-7; D assignment may be TRBD1 or TRBD2 (5 bases each). Between the trimmed V and J ends, which lost 0 bases and 4 bases, there was a span of 13 bases. The V gene's germline CDR1 is MNHEY and CDR2 SMNVEV (reference sequence). The CDR3 consists of 15 residues. The CDR3 reads CASSLSGGRAYEQYF. CDR3 bases: TGTGCCAGCAGTTTATCAGGAGGCAGGGCATACGAGCAGTACTTC.

This chain connects TRBV30 to TRBJ2-1; D not certain. Looked up from germline, CDR1 is GTSNPN and CDR2 is SVGIG (reference sequence). The CDR3 length is 15 residues. V was trimmed by 4 bases and J by 6 bases, leaving 19 bases between them. The chain's CDR3 is CAWKIGPNVGNEQFF. The CDR3 DNA follows: TGTGCCTGGAAAATAGGACCCAATGTGGGCAATGAGCAGTTCTTC. The entire variable domain, with the rest obtained from reference TRBV30 and TRBJ2-1, is as follows: SQTIHQWPATLVQPVGSPLSLECTVEGTSNPNLYWYRQAAGRGLQLLFYSVGIGQISSEVPQNLSASRPQDRQFILSSKKLLLSDSGFYLCAWKIGPNVGNEQFFGPGTRLTVL.

This chain uses TRBV6-6 with TRBJ2-7, with D unresolved. V shed 7 bases and J shed 3 bases, with 7 bases lying between them. The germline V gene encodes CDR1 MNHNY and CDR2 SVGAGI (reference sequence). The CDR3 consists of 11 residues. CDR3 coding DNA: TGTGCCAGCACCTACGGCTACGAGCAGTACTTC. It specifies CASTYGYEQYF.